These T cell receptor beta chains were read from a single sample in a study of T cells expressing NK-cell markers. TCRdb re-analyzed the 5' RACE reads; it lists each CDR3 protein once, without DNA. This table lists 350,000 to 400,000 distinct CDR3 sequences. The sequencing sample was made of blood T cells: a sorted CD56 or NKG2C T cell subset, CD4+ or CD8+ T cells, or bulk PBMC T cells (not recorded which). The receptors were sampled from a woman aged 45-60 years in good health. Both conserved end residues are part of each CDR3.

V	J	CDR3
TRBV5-1	TRBJ2-1	CASSPGGQGQFF
TRBV5-1	TRBJ2-3	CASSLTGVSGTDTQYF
TRBV3-1	TRBJ1-5	CASSQAGQGVLGARNQPQHF
TRBV20-1	TRBJ2-1	CSARGGGWNEQFF
TRBV6-1	TRBJ2-1	CASRLGSSYNEQFF
TRBV5-1	TRBJ2-6	CASSAWTGFDWEANVLTF
TRBV6-5	TRBJ1-3	CASRTTGTGNTIYF
TRBV11-3	TRBJ2-7	CASSFNRPGEQYF
TRBV10-2	TRBJ1-6	CASRDRDYSPLHF
TRBV29-1	TRBJ2-1	CSVSRLAGAPVSYNEQFF
TRBV6-5	TRBJ2-7	CASRPGAGNSYEQYF
TRBV5-1	TRBJ2-7	CASSLAPGTDSYEQYF
TRBV19	TRBJ1-5	CASRGQTSNQPQHF
TRBV20-1	TRBJ2-7	CSARDSRSGEQYF
TRBV24-1	TRBJ2-3	CATSDYVGLVGDTQYF
TRBV5-4	TRBJ2-3	CASSFGRTDTQYF
TRBV20-1	TRBJ1-5	CSARELVYQPQHF
TRBV12-3/TRBV12-4	TRBJ2-1	CASNLAGGYNEQFF
TRBV6-5	TRBJ2-6	CASSSGLAGSGANVLTF
TRBV5-1	TRBJ1-1	CASSFIGAENTEAFF
TRBV4-1	TRBJ2-3	CASSREPVGMADTQYF
TRBV9	TRBJ2-7	CASSVSASSYEQYF
TRBV12-3/TRBV12-4	TRBJ1-4	CASSLESGAQKEKLFF
TRBV7-2	TRBJ2-1	CASSTHAGGTYNEQFF
TRBV12-5	TRBJ2-7	CASGNGQNVYEQYF
TRBV4-2	TRBJ1-1	CASSQENTEAFF
TRBV27	TRBJ2-6	CASGLGTGANVLTF
TRBV24-1	TRBJ1-2	CATSATANYGYTF
TRBV5-1	TRBJ1-1	CASSPGQGVMNTEAFF
TRBV12-3/TRBV12-4	TRBJ2-1	CASSLELAGKSEQFF
TRBV6-2/TRBV6-3	TRBJ2-1	CATGLAGGPWNEQFF
TRBV12-3/TRBV12-4	TRBJ1-1	CASALQGGTEAFF
TRBV28	TRBJ2-4	CASQAKLAKNIQYF
TRBV4-1	TRBJ2-1	CASSPRSGLAGNEQFF
TRBV12-3/TRBV12-4	TRBJ2-1	CASRTDRTEQFF
TRBV10-3	TRBJ2-5	CAISEPSRRETQYF
TRBV20-1	TRBJ2-2	CRANGLARTGELFF
TRBV7-9	TRBJ2-5	CASRQRGPQETQYF
TRBV4-1	TRBJ2-5	CASSQVGGRDQETQYF
TRBV5-1	TRBJ2-1	CASSFSGRAVEQFF
TRBV12-3/TRBV12-4	TRBJ2-1	CASRGTRASSYNEQFF
TRBV5-6	TRBJ1-3	CASSRSGIGNTIYF